This T cell receptor (beta chain) stems from a study of T cells in Graves' hyperthyroidism and ophthalmopathy. For the study at large: Blood was drawn when the patient was first diagnosed and still untreated.

The hyperthyroidism was newly diagnosed and had lasted under 2 months; the patients were aged 18 to 65. Regions amplified from RNA transcripts were the TCR beta CDR3 regions. First-round RT-PCR of the TCR CDR3 relied on the HTBI primer set. MiXCR was run by TCRdb on the multiplex PCR reads, yielding one entry per CDR3 protein. The top ten clones hold 18% of a sample with under 700,000 distinct CDR3 sequences, roughly 17% of them seen once. Study conclusions and caveats: Blood also carried most thyroid clonotypes expanded above 0.001. Model predictions of ophthalmopathy came a median around 6.5 months before onset.

With respect to this clonotype: Its target is not known.

Sequencing used blood. The clonotype originates from a young woman with Graves' hyperthyroidism.

CDR3 protein: CASPQNEGAHTREQYF. DNA for the CDR3: TGTGCCAGCCCGCAGAATGAAGGAGCCCACACTCGCGAGCAGTACTTC. The rearrangement uses TRBV6-2 or TRBV6-3 and TRBJ2-7; unclear D gene. The CDR3 totals 16 residues. The V gene's germline CDR1 is MNHEY and CDR2 SVGEGT. Trimming took off 8 bases at V and 6 bases at J, with 26 bases between the two ends.